Below are 3 T cell receptor beta chains sequenced from a single sample in a study of T cells in tuberculosis. The table came from immunoSEQ multiplex PCR; TCRdb's copy has only in-frame clones and leaves some out. The data hold about 35,000 clones, with about 94% observed a single time. The material sequenced was PBMCs. These receptors all come from a donor aged 10-29 years with latent tuberculosis or without tuberculosis infection.

The CDR3 is CASSLASGGTDTQYF. Here the CDR3 DNA reads TGCGCCAGCAGCTTAGCTAGCGGGGGCACAGATACGCAGTATTTT. This chain connects TRBV5-1 to TRBJ2-3; 9 bases agree with TRBD2. This CDR3 comprises 15 residues. The V and J ends lost 2 bases and 1 base, in that order; junction bases with no gene match: 2. CDR1 is SGHRS and CDR2 is YFSETQ in the germline V gene.

The chain combines TRBV6-5 with TRBJ1-2, with a tentative D call TRBD1 (6 bases). This CDR3 region has 13 residues. Trimming took off 0 bases at V and 8 bases at J, with 10 bases between the two ends. Germline loops: CDR1 MNHEY, CDR2 SVGAGI. The CDR3 loop is CASSYSQGGGYTF. CDR3 in DNA: TGTGCCAGCAGTTACTCACAGGGTGGAGGCTACACCTTC.

The genes are TRBV30 and TRBJ1-2; 7 bases line up with TRBD1. Looked up from germline, CDR1 is GTSNPN and CDR2 is SVGIG (reference sequence). Trimming took 1 base from V and 3 from J; bases not matched to a gene: 2. This CDR3 spans 13 amino acids. This CDR3 reads CAWSGGGYYGYTF. In DNA, the CDR3 is TGTGCCTGGAGTGGAGGGGGCTACTATGGCTACACCTTC.